The 15 T cell receptor beta chains in this list originate from one sample, sequenced in a study of blood T cell repertoires in COVID-19. Libraries were prepared by immunoSEQ multiplex PCR; TCRdb keeps only in-frame clonotypes and omits some of them. The table lists approximately 300,000 clones, roughly 91% of them singletons. The sample was peripheral blood. The receptors were gathered from a young man with acute or convalescent COVID-19.

The genes are TRBV19 and TRBJ2-2; 8 bases are a match to TRBD1. This CDR3 is built from 17 residues. Germline CDR1 reads LNHDA; CDR2 reads SQIVND (reference sequence). With V trimmed by 4 bases and J by 0 bases, 7 bases remained unmatched. Here the CDR3 reads CASSTGQGTANTGELFF. The CDR3 coding sequence is TGTGCCAGTAGTACTGGACAGGGCACCGCGAACACCGGGGAGCTGTTTTTT.

The V gene is TRBV10-3, the J gene TRBJ1-1; a possible D gene is TRBD1 (6 bases). This CDR3 is built from 15 residues. Trimming took off 3 bases at V and 11 bases at J, with 22 bases between the two ends. Germline values: CDR1 ENHRY, CDR2 SYGVKD. The CDR3 is CAISDPGQPRGDAFF. CDR3 nucleotide sequence: TGTGCCATCAGTGATCCCGGACAGCCGAGAGGGGATGCTTTCTTT.

The chain is built from TRBV18 and TRBJ1-6; tentatively, D is TRBD1 (6 bases). V dropped 3 bases and J dropped 9 bases, with 12 bases sitting between them. Germline V gene sequence: CDR1 KGHSH, CDR2 LQKENI. CDR3 length: 14 residues. CDR3 protein: CASSPSKTGSPLHF. The DNA of the CDR3 is TGTGCCAGCTCACCCTCGAAGACAGGTTCACCCCTCCACTTT.

This clone occurred once. This chain connects TRBV6-5 to TRBJ1-5; D unresolved. Germline CDR1 reads MNHEY; CDR2 reads SVGAGI. The CDR3 is made up of 15 amino acids. Trimming pared 0 bases from V and 5 bases from J, leaving 11 bases between. The CDR3 region is CASSYSKVADQPQHF. The DNA of the CDR3 is TGTGCCAGCAGTTACTCTAAGGTAGCCGATCAGCCCCAGCATTTT.

The chain joins TRBV9 to TRBJ2-5; D ambiguous. CDR3 length equals 14 residues. V was pared by 0 bases and J by 2 bases, with 8 bases between. In germline, CDR1 is SGDLS, CDR2 YYNGEE. The CDR3 DNA sequence: TGTGCCAGCAGCGTAGCTACGAAACAAGAGACCCAGTACTTC. Protein: CASSVATKQETQYF.

This chain connects TRBV27 to TRBJ1-1; 9 positions agree with TRBD1. The CDR3 is 14 residues long. V shed 6 bases, J shed 3 bases, and the junction held 5 bases outside the gene matches. Per germline, CDR1 MNHEY and CDR2 SMNVEV (reference sequence). The CDR3 loop reads CASRTGGRHTEAFF. The CDR3 region has the DNA TGTGCCAGCAGGACAGGGGGTAGACACACTGAAGCTTTCTTT.

The J gene is TRBJ2-3, the V gene TRBV28; D remains ambiguous. This CDR3 is 15 amino acids long. Trimming stripped 3 bases from V and 1 base from J, with 11 bases between. Germline V gene sequence: CDR1 MDHEN, CDR2 SYDVKM. The CDR3 DNA is TGTGCCAGCAGTTTTCATAGCCCTGGCACAGATACGCAGTATTTT. Protein sequence: CASSFHSPGTDTQYF.

The genes are TRBV29-1 and TRBJ1-2; maybe TRBD1 (5 bases). The germline V gene has CDR1 SQVTM and CDR2 ANQGSEA. V lost 6 bases and J lost 6, with 11 bases in between. The CDR3 has 11 amino acids. The CDR3 bases are TGCAGCGTCGCCGACAGAAATGGCTACACCTTC. Protein product: CSVADRNGYTF.

V usage is TRBV30 and J usage is TRBJ2-3; D gene ambiguous. CDR1 is GTSNPN, CDR2 SVGIG, per germline (reference sequence). V lost 4 bases to trimming and J lost 3 bases, with 11 bases between them. The CDR3 covers 13 residues. CDR3 region: CAWTRVLTDTQYF. CDR3 DNA: TGTGCCTGGACCCGGGTTTTAACAGATACGCAGTATTTT. Full variable domain (rest looked up from reference TRBV30 and TRBJ2-3): SQTIHQWPATLVQPVGSPLSLECTVEGTSNPNLYWYRQAAGRGLQLLFYSVGIGQISSEVPQNLSASRPQDRQFILSSKKLLLSDSGFYLCAWTRVLTDTQYFGPGTRLTVL.

This chain joins TRBV28 and TRBJ1-2; D is undetermined. Germline assignment: CDR1 MDHEN and CDR2 SYDVKM. The V gene lost 5 bases and the J gene lost 8 bases, with 24 bases spanning the gap. The CDR3 consists of 16 residues. The CDR3 sequence is CASSPSRTRSPGGYTF. The DNA for the CDR3 is TGTGCCAGCAGTCCATCACGAACCAGGAGCCCGGGGGGCTACACCTTC.

The V and J genes are TRBV25-1 and TRBJ2-1; the match to TRBD2 covers 13 bases. The germline CDR1 and CDR2 sequences are MGHDK and SYGVNS. This CDR3 region has 18 residues. J was trimmed by 3 bases and V by 5 bases; bases with no gene match: 10. DNA for the CDR3: TGTGCCAGCAGTACCGGACTAGCGGGAGTGCCGCACTACAATGAGCAGTTCTTC. Protein product: CASSTGLAGVPHYNEQFF.

This chain connects TRBV5-4 to TRBJ2-4, with TRBD1 matching over 7 bases. Germline V gives CDR1 SGHNT, CDR2 YYREEE (reference sequence). Losses at the gene ends were 2 bases for V and 2 bases for J; bases not matched to a gene: 4. The CDR3 has 15 amino acids. The CDR3 sequence: CASSLTGETKNIQYF. The DNA for the CDR3 is TGTGCCAGCAGCTTAACAGGGGAAACCAAAAACATTCAGTACTTC.

The genes are TRBV5-4 and TRBJ1-2; TRBD1 matches 8 bases. The CDR3 spans 14 residues. Per the germline V gene, CDR1 is SGHNT and CDR2 is YYREEE (reference sequence). The V gene end was trimmed by 4 bases and the J gene end by 2 bases; junction bases not matched to a gene: 4. CDR3 nucleotides: TGTGCCAGCAGCATCGGACAGGGAAACTATGGCTACACCTTC. Protein product: CASSIGQGNYGYTF.

The chain is built from TRBV5-4 and TRBJ1-3; possible D gene TRBD1, 5 bases. Trimming took 9 bases from V and 1 from J, leaving 14 bases between them. The CDR3 spans 14 residues. The germline CDR1 and CDR2 sequences are SGHNT and YYREEE (reference sequence). CDR3 sequence reads: CAIKQGLSGNTIYF. The CDR3 DNA reads as TGTGCCATCAAGCAGGGACTATCTGGAAACACCATATATTTT.

The V gene is TRBV5-1, the J gene TRBJ2-3; perhaps TRBD2 as D (6 bases). The CDR3 spans 17 residues. The V and J ends lost 0 bases and 4 bases respectively, with 18 bases between them. In germline, CDR1 is SGHRS, CDR2 YFSETQ. For the CDR3, the DNA is TGCGCCAGCAGCTTGGCCTTAACGGACGGAGGGTCAGATACGCAGTATTTT. This gives the protein CASSLALTDGGSDTQYF.